Listed here is a single T cell receptor beta chain. Its antigen is unidentified. This sample is part of a study of CD8 T cells in ankylosing spondylitis. TCRdb recomputed calls from the 5' RACE reads with MiXCR, one row per CDR3 protein. The sample contains some 840,000 distinct CDR3 sequences, about 11% of which appear only once. General study points: Ankylosing spondylitis blood appeared to carry a characteristic TCR beta motif of 7 or 8 highly homologous variants.

Sequences were obtained from blood, either unsorted or a sorted T cell fraction (not recorded which). This TCR was recovered from a male donor with ankylosing spondylitis.

Here the CDR3 DNA reads TGTGCCATCAGTGAGTCCACTACCCGACAGGGGACCTACGAGCAGTACTTC. Its protein is CAISESTTRQGTYEQYF. J is TRBJ2-7 and V is TRBV10-3; 8 bases are a match to TRBD1. CDR1 and CDR2 from the germline V gene are ENHRY and SYGVKD. J lost 2 bases, V lost 0 bases, and 9 bases had no gene match. The CDR3 is 17 amino acids.